These 21 T cell receptor beta chains were all obtained from the same sample, sequenced in a study of blood T cell repertoires in COVID-19 (dated by TCRdb to 2019 to 2021). Receptor amplification or capture employed the immunoSEQ multiplex PCR assay. TCRdb stores this immuneACCESS table with in-frame sequences only. Part of the clones is absent; in the studies checked, under half of the shortfall reflects unresolved V genes, and no reason is known for the rest. This sample gives 250,000 to 350,000 clones in total; over 80% of them show up just once. The ten biggest clones cover just under 6.5% of the sample. Material: peripheral blood. The source is a woman aged 50 to 65 with COVID-19, enrolled during active disease.

The V call is TRBV10-1, the J call TRBJ2-3, with 13 bases aligning to TRBD2. Looked up from germline, CDR1 is WNHNN and CDR2 is SYGVQD (reference sequence). The length of the CDR3 is 18 residues. Unmatched junction bases numbered 12, after V lost 4 bases and J lost 5 bases. CDR3 in amino acids: CASSGRFGLAGEGDTQYF. The CDR3 region has the DNA TGCGCCAGCAGTGGACGATTCGGACTAGCGGGAGAAGGAGATACGCAGTATTTT.

The chain combines TRBV3-1 (or the pseudogene TRBV3-2) with TRBJ2-7; 7 nucleotides line up with TRBD2. There are 14 residues in the CDR3. V lost 0 bases, J lost 9 bases, and 8 bases stayed unmatched. Germline assignment: CDR1 LGHDT and CDR2 YNNKEL (reference sequence). CDR3 residues: CASSQEGRLAPQYF. DNA for the CDR3: TGTGCCAGCAGCCAAGAGGGGAGACTAGCTCCGCAGTACTTC.

The CDR3 loop is CASTLDTYQPQHF. The CDR3 DNA is TGTGCCAGCACCTTGGACACATATCAGCCCCAGCATTTT. The gene calls are TRBV12-3 or TRBV12-4 and TRBJ1-5; weak D call: TRBD1 (5 bases). The length of the CDR3 is 13 residues. V was shortened by 7 bases and J by 5 bases, with 12 bases between the two germline ends.

This chain connects TRBV5-1 to TRBJ2-2; maybe TRBD2 (6 bases). V was clipped by 7 bases and J by 3 bases, with 13 bases between them. The CDR3 spans 14 residues. The germline V gene has CDR1 SGHRS and CDR2 YFSETQ. CDR3 sequence reads: CASAEGAHTGELFF. CDR3 DNA: TGCGCCAGCGCGGAGGGAGCTCACACCGGGGAGCTGTTTTTT.

The gene calls are TRBV3-1 (or the pseudogene TRBV3-2) and TRBJ2-1; 7 bases align to TRBD2. With V trimmed by 1 base and J by 5 bases, 8 bases remained unmatched. The CDR3 totals 16 residues. Germline V gives CDR1 LGHDT, CDR2 YNNKEL (reference sequence). This CDR3 reads CASSQVASGIHNEQFF. The CDR3 region has the DNA TGTGCCAGCAGCCAAGTAGCAAGCGGGATACACAATGAGCAGTTCTTC.

A single count supports this clone. J is TRBJ2-1 and V is TRBV27; a possible D gene is TRBD2 (5 bases). Germline loops: CDR1 MNHEY, CDR2 SMNVEV (reference sequence). V gave up 0 bases and J gave up 2 bases, with 17 bases separating them. The CDR3 is made up of 18 amino acids. The CDR3 region has the DNA TGTGCCAGCAGTTTATCTAGCGAGAACGGCTACCCCTACAATGAGCAGTTCTTC. This encodes CASSLSSENGYPYNEQFF.

CDR3 sequence (DNA): TGTGCCAGCCTAAAGTGGGACAGGGGAACAGATACGCAGTATTTT. Its protein product is CASLKWDRGTDTQYF. The chain carries TRBV6-5 and TRBJ2-3; TRBD1 agrees at 10 bases. V lost 8 bases and J lost 3; bases outside the gene matches: 8. The germline CDR1 and CDR2 sequences are MNHEY and SVGAGI. The CDR3 loop spans 15 amino acids.

The chain links TRBV5-4 to TRBJ2-3; possibly TRBD2 for D (7 bases). Trimming stripped 4 bases from V and 1 base from J, with 16 bases between. The CDR3 length is 16 residues. Germline V gene lookup returns CDR1 SGHNT and CDR2 YYREEE (reference sequence). In nucleotides, the CDR3 is TGTGCCAGCAGCGGCGCCCGGGGGGCTGGCACAGATACGCAGTATTTT. Protein product: CASSGARGAGTDTQYF.

The rearrangement uses TRBV20-1 and TRBJ1-1, with no clear D. Germline loops: CDR1 DFQATT, CDR2 SNEGSKA (reference sequence). Trimming took 7 bases from V and 2 from J, leaving 8 bases between them. The CDR3 has 11 residues. CDR3 protein: CSGSQNTEAFF. The CDR3 nucleotides read TGCAGTGGTTCACAAAACACTGAAGCTTTCTTT.

The V gene is TRBV4-2, the J gene TRBJ1-2; TRBD1 is a possible D gene (5 bases). V was cut by 2 bases and J by 2 bases, with 18 bases left in between. The CDR3 consists of 17 residues. Germline V gene sequence: CDR1 LGHNA, CDR2 YNFKEQ. CDR3 sequence: CASSQSGGRLINYGYTF. In DNA, the CDR3 is TGTGCCAGCAGCCAATCCGGGGGAAGGTTAATAAACTATGGCTACACCTTC.

This chain uses TRBV3-1 (or the pseudogene TRBV3-2) with TRBJ1-3, with D hard to call. Trimming took off 0 bases at V and 0 bases at J, with 21 bases between the two ends. The CDR3 sequence is 20 residues long. Germline V gives CDR1 LGHDT, CDR2 YNNKEL (reference sequence). CDR3 residues: CASSQDRRGIGSRSGNTIYF. The DNA for the CDR3 is TGTGCCAGCAGCCAAGATAGGAGAGGGATCGGAAGTCGCTCTGGAAACACCATATATTTT.

The chain joins TRBV28 to TRBJ2-5; 8 nucleotides align to TRBD1. Germline trimming cut 7 bases from V and 4 bases from J; bases unmatched to any gene: 8. Germline V lookup: CDR1 MDHEN, CDR2 SYDVKM. This CDR3 has 14 amino acids. For the CDR3, the DNA is TGTGCCAGCAAGGAACAGGGGGTACGAGAGACCCAGTACTTC. It specifies CASKEQGVRETQYF.

The chain combines TRBV29-1 with TRBJ2-1; TRBD1 aligns across 11 bases. The CDR3 contains 16 residues. Germline values: CDR1 SQVTM, CDR2 ANQGSEA. Unmatched junction bases numbered 6, after V lost 0 bases and J lost 5 bases. This chain's CDR3 is CSVEDYGTGGNNEQFF. Here the CDR3 DNA reads TGCAGCGTTGAAGATTATGGGACAGGGGGAAACAATGAGCAGTTCTTC.

This clone was found a few times. V usage is TRBV27 and J usage is TRBJ2-7, with D perhaps TRBD1 (5 bases). Per germline, CDR1 MNHEY and CDR2 SMNVEV (reference sequence). This CDR3 comprises 13 residues. The V and J ends lost 2 bases and 2 bases respectively, with 7 bases between them. The CDR3 is CASSLQGTYEQYF. The CDR3 DNA is TGTGCCAGCAGTTTACAGGGAACCTACGAGCAGTACTTC.

Here the CDR3 DNA reads TGTGCCAGCAGCTATAGTCTGGTCAATGAGCAGTTCTTC. Amino acids: CASSYSLVNEQFF. This rearrangement joins TRBV3-1 (or the pseudogene TRBV3-2) to TRBJ2-1, with D unclear. The CDR3 spans 13 residues. V gave up 5 bases and J gave up 6 bases, with 11 bases separating them. Germline V gene data show CDR1 as LGHDT and CDR2 as YNNKEL (reference sequence).

This sequence joins TRBV29-1 and TRBJ2-1, with 10 bases fitting TRBD2. The germline gives CDR1 SQVTM, CDR2 ANQGSEA. The CDR3 consists of 18 residues. The junction had 9 bases not matched to a gene; V was cut back by 0 bases and J by 1 base. CDR3 DNA sequence: TGCAGCGTTGAAGATCCGACTAGCGGGTTACAATCCTACAATGAGCAGTTCTTC. It codes for CSVEDPTSGLQSYNEQFF.

V is TRBV5-4 and J is TRBJ1-2; D may be TRBD1 (6 bases). The CDR3 is made up of 15 amino acids. V dropped 0 bases and J dropped 0 bases, with 9 bases sitting between them. Germline V gene data show CDR1 as SGHNT and CDR2 as YYREEE (reference sequence). This chain's CDR3 is CASSLGQGPNYGYTF. The DNA for the CDR3 is TGTGCCAGCAGCTTGGGGCAGGGGCCTAACTATGGCTACACCTTC.

The rearrangement joins TRBV14 to TRBJ1-1, with D uncertain. Germline values: CDR1 SGHDN, CDR2 FVKESK. CDR3 length: 13 amino acids. Trimming took 4 bases from V and 0 from J, leaving 6 bases between them. The CDR3 region has the DNA TGTGCCAGCAGCCTTAATCTGAACACTGAAGCTTTCTTT. Translating it yields CASSLNLNTEAFF.

The V and J genes are TRBV11-2 and TRBJ2-7; D is possibly TRBD1 (5 bases). The V and J ends lost 0 bases and 3 bases respectively, with 12 bases between them. The CDR3 runs to 15 residues. From germline, CDR1 is SGHAT and CDR2 FQNNGV. For the CDR3, the DNA is TGTGCCAGCAGCTTAGATATTGGGCAGGGCTACGAGCAGTACTTC. Protein: CASSLDIGQGYEQYF.

V usage is TRBV29-1 and J usage is TRBJ2-2; 8 bases are shared with TRBD1. Per the germline V gene, CDR1 is SQVTM and CDR2 is ANQGSEA. The ends lost 7 bases at V and 6 bases at J; junction bases unmatched: 10. The CDR3 sequence is 14 residues long. As DNA, the CDR3 is TGCAGCGCCTCAGGGGGCGCTTTGGCCGGGGAGCTGTTTTTT. It specifies CSASGGALAGELFF.

This clone was found a few times. The chain links TRBV7-9 to TRBJ1-6, with D possibly being TRBD1 (5 bases). V lost 2 bases, J lost 6 bases, and 8 bases lay in between. CDR1 is SEHNR, CDR2 FQNEAQ, per germline (reference sequence). The CDR3 totals 14 residues. CDR3 residues: CASSLIGANSPLHF. The CDR3, as DNA: TGTGCCAGCAGCTTAATAGGGGCTAATTCACCCCTCCACTTT.